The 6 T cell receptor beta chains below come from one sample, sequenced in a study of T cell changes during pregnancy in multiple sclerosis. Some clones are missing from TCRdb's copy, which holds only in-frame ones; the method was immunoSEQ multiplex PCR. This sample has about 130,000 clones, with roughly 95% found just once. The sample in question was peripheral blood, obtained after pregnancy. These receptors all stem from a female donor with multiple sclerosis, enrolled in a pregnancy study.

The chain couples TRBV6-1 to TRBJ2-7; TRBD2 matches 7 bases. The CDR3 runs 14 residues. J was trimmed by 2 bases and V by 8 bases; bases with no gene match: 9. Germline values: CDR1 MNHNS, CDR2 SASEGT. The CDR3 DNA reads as TGTGCCAGCGTAACAGGACTAGGGACCTACGAGCAGTACTTC. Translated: CASVTGLGTYEQYF.

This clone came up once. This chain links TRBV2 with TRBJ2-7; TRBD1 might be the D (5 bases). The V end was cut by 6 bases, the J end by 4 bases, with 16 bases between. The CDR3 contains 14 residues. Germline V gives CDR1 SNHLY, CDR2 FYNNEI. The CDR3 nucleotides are TGTGCCAGCAGGGAGAGACAGTACAGATACGAGCAGTACTTC. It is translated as CASRERQYRYEQYF.

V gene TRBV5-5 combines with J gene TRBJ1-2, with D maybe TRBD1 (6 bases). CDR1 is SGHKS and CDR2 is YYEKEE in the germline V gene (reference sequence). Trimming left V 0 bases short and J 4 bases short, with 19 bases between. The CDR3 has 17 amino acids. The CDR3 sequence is CASSLGLTGQYSYGYTF. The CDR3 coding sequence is TGTGCCAGCAGCTTGGGCCTCACCGGACAGTATTCCTATGGCTACACCTTC.

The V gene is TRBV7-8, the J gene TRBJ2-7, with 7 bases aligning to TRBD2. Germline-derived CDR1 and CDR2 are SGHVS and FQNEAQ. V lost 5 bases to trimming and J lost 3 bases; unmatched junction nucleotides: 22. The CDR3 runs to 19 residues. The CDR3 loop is CASSPRALPGEGWHYEQYF. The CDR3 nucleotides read TGTGCCAGCAGCCCTAGAGCCCTCCCCGGGGAGGGTTGGCACTACGAGCAGTACTTC.

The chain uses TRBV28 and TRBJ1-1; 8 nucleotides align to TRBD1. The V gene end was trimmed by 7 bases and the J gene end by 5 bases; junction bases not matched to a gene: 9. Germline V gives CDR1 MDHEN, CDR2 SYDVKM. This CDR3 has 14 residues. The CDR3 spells CASNTGQGRTEAFF. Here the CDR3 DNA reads TGTGCCAGCAACACCGGACAGGGACGGACTGAAGCTTTCTTT.

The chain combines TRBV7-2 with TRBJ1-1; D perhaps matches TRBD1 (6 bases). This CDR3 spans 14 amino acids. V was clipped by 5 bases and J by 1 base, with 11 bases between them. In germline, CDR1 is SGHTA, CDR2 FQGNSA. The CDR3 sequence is CASSTGQRNTEAFF. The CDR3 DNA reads TGTGCCAGCAGCACCGGACAGAGGAACACTGAAGCTTTCTTT.